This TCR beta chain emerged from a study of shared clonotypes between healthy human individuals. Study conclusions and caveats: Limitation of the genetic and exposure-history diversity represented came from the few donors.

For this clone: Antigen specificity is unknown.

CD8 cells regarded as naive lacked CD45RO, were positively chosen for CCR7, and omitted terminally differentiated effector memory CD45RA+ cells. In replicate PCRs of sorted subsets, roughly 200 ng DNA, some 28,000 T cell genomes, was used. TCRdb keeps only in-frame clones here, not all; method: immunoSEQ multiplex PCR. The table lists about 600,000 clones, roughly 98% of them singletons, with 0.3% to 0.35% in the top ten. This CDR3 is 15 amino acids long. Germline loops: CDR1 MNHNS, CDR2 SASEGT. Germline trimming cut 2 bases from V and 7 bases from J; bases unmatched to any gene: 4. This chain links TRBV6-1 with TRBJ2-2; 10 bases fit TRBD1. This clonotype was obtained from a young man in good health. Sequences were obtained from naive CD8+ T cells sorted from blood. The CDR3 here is CASSEWDRGGGELFF. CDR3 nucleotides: TGTGCCAGCAGTGAATGGGACAGGGGAGGCGGGGAGCTGTTTTTT.